This T cell receptor (beta chain) was profiled in a study of T cells in Graves' hyperthyroidism and ophthalmopathy. TCR beta CDR3 sequences were amplified from RNA transcripts. The study used the HTBI primer set for a first-round RT-PCR of the TCR CDR3. TCRdb processed the multiplex PCR reads anew with MiXCR; each CDR3 protein has one entry. The data hold roughly 740,000 distinct CDR3 sequences, with around 15% observed a single time. The specimen sequenced was blood. This sequence originates from a man in his late teens or twenties with Graves' hyperthyroidism.

The CDR3 spells CASSQEVQGSGYTF. CDR3 in DNA: TGTGCCAGCAGCCAAGAGGTACAGGGCAGTGGCTACACCTTC. The chain employs TRBV4-2 and TRBJ1-2; possibly TRBD1 for D (6 bases). This CDR3 is built from 14 residues. The V and J ends lost 0 bases and 7 bases respectively, with 12 bases between them. Germline assignment: CDR1 LGHNA and CDR2 YNFKEQ.